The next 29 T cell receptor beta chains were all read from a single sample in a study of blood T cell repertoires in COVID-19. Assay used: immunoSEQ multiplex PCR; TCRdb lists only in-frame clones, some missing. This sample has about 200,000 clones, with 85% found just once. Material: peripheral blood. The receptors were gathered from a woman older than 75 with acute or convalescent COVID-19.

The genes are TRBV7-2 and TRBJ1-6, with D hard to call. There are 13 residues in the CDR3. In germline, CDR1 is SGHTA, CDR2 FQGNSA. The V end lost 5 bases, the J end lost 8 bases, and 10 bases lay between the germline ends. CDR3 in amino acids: CASSGRRDSPLHF. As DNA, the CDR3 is TGTGCCAGCAGCGGCAGGAGGGATTCACCCCTCCACTTT.

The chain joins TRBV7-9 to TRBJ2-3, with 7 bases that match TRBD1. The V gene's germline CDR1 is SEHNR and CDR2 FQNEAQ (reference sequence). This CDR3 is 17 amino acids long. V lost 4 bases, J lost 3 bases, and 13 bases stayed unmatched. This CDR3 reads CASSWAEQGSGTDTQYF. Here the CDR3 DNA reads TGTGCCAGCAGCTGGGCAGAACAGGGGTCGGGGACAGATACGCAGTATTTT.

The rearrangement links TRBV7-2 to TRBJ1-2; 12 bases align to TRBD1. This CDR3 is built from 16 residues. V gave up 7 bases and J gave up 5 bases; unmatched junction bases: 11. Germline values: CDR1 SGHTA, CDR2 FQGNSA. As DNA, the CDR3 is TGTGCCAGCACCCGGGACAGGGGGCTGCTTGGATATGGCTACACCTTC. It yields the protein CASTRDRGLLGYGYTF.

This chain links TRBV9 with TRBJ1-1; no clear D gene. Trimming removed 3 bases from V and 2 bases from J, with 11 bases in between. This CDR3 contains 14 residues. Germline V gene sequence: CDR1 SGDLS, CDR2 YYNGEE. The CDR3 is CASSARYSNTEAFF. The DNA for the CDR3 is TGTGCCAGCAGCGCCCGCTACTCTAACACTGAAGCTTTCTTT.

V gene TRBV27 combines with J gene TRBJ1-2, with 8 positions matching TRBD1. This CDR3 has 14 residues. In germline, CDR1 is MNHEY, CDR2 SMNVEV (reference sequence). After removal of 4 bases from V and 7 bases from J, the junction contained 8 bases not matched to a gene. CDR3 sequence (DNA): TGTGCCAGCAGTTACCACCGGACAGGGACTGGCTACACCTTC. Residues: CASSYHRTGTGYTF.

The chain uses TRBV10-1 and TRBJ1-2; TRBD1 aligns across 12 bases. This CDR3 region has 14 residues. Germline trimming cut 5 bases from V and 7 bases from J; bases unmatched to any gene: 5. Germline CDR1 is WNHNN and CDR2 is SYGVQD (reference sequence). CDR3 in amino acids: CASSPGQGASGYTF. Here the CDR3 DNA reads TGCGCCAGCAGTCCGGGACAGGGGGCGTCTGGCTACACCTTC.

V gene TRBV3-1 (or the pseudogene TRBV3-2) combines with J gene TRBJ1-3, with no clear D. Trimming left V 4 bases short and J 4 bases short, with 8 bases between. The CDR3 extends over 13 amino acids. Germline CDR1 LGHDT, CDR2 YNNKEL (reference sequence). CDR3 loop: CASSPMEGNTIYF. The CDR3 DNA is TGTGCCAGCAGCCCCATGGAGGGAAACACCATATATTTT.

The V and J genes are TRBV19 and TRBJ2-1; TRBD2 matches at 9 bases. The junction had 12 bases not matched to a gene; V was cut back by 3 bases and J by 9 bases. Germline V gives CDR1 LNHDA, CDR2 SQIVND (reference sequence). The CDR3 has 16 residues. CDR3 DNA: TGTGCCAGTAGTATTATCGGAAGCGGGAGGTTCTCTGAGCAGTTCTTC. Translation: CASSIIGSGRFSEQFF.

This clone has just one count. This CDR3 is CAISVRAGGPPDTQYF. In DNA, the CDR3 is TGTGCCATCAGTGTGCGAGCGGGAGGGCCTCCAGATACGCAGTATTTT. The chain employs TRBV10-3 and TRBJ2-3, with TRBD2 matching 10 bases. V gave up 4 bases and J gave up 4 bases; unmatched junction bases: 8. The CDR3 is made up of 16 amino acids. CDR1 is ENHRY and CDR2 is SYGVKD in the germline V gene.

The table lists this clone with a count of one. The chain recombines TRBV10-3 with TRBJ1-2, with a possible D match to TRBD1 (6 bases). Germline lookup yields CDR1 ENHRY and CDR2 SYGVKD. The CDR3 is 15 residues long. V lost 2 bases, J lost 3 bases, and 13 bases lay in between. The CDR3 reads CAISERQGRDYGYTF. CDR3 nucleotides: TGTGCCATCAGTGAGCGCCAGGGGAGGGACTATGGCTACACCTTC.

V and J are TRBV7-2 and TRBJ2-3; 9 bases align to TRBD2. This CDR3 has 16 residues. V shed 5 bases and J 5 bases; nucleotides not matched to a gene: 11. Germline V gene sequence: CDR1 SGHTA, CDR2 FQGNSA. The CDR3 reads CASSLIAGVSLDTQYF. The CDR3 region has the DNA TGTGCCAGCAGCCTGATAGCGGGAGTGTCGTTAGATACGCAGTATTTT.

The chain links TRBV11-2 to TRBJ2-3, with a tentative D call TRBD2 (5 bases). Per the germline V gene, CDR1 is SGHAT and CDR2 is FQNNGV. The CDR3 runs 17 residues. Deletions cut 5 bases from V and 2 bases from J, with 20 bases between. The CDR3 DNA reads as TGTGCCAGCAGCGCCGCTGGGGTCCTAGCTTCCACAGATACGCAGTATTTT. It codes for CASSAAGVLASTDTQYF.

CDR3 amino acids: CASSYLLGLAEDNEQFF. The CDR3 nucleotides read TGTGCCAGCAGTTACCTCCTCGGACTAGCGGAAGACAATGAGCAGTTCTTC. V and J are TRBV6-2 or TRBV6-3 and TRBJ2-1, with 10 bases lining up with TRBD2. The CDR3 is made up of 17 amino acids. CDR1 is MNHEY, CDR2 SVGEGT, per germline. Trimming at V came to 2 bases and at J to 5 bases, leaving 9 bases not matched to a gene.

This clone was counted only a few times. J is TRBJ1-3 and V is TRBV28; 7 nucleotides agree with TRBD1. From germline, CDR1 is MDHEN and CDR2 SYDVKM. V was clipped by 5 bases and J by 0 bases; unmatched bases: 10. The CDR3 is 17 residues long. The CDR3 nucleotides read TGTGCCAGCAGTGCGACACCGGGACAGAACTCTGGAAACACCATATATTTT. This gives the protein CASSATPGQNSGNTIYF.

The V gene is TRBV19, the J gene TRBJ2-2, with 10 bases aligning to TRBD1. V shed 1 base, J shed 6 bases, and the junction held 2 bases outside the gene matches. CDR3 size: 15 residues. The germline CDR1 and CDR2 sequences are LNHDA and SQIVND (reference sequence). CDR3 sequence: CASSIGGQGPGELFF. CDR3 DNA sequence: TGTGCCAGTAGTATAGGGGGACAGGGGCCCGGGGAGCTGTTTTTT.

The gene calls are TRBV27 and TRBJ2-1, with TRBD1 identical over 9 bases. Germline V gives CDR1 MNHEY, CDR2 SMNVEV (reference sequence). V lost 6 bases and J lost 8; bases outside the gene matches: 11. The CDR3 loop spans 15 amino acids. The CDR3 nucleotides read TGTGCCAGCAGCACCTCCGGGACAGGGATTGATGAGCAGTTCTTC. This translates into CASSTSGTGIDEQFF.

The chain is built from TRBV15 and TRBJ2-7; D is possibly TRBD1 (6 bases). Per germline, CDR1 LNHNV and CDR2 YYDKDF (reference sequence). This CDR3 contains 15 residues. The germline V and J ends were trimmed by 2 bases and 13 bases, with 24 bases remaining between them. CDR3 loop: CATSRSEGQLSPPYF. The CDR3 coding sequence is TGTGCCACCAGCAGATCCGAAGGACAGTTATCCCCCCCTTACTTC.

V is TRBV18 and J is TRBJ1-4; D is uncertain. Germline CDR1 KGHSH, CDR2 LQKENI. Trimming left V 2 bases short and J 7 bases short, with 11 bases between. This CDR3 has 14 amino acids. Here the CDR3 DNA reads TGTGCCAGCTCACCATCTTCATCCGGTGAAAAACTGTTTTTT. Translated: CASSPSSSGEKLFF.

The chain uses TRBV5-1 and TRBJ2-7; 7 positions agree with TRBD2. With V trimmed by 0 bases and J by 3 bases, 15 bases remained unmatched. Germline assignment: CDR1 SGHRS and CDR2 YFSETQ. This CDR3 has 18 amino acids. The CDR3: CASSLGASGLSLLYEQYF. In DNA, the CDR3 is TGCGCCAGCAGCTTGGGGGCTAGCGGCCTATCCTTACTCTACGAGCAGTACTTC. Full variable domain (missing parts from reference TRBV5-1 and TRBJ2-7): KAGVTQTPRYLIKTRGQQVTLSCSPISGHRSVSWYQQTPGQGLQFLFEYFSETQRNKGNFPGRFSGRQFSNSRSEMNVSTLELGDSALYLCASSLGASGLSLLYEQYFGPGTRLTVT.

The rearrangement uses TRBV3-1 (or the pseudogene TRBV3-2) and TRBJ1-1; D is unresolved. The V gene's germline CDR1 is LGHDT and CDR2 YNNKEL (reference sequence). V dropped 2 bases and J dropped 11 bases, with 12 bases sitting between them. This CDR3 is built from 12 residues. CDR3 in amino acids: CASSQSGSNAFF. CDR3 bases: TGTGCCAGCAGCCAATCGGGTTCGAATGCTTTCTTT.

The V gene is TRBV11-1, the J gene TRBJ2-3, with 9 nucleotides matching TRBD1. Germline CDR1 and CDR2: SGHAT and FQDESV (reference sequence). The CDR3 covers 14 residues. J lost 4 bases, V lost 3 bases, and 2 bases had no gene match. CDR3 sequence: CASSLGQGADTQYF. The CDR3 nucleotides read TGTGCCAGCAGCTTGGGACAGGGCGCAGATACGCAGTATTTT.

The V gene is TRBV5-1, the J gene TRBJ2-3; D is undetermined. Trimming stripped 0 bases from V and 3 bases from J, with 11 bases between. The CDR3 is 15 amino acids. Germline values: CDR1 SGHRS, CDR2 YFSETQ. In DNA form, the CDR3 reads TGCGCCAGCAGCTTGGTGAATCTGAGGACAGATACGCAGTATTTT. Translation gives CASSLVNLRTDTQYF.

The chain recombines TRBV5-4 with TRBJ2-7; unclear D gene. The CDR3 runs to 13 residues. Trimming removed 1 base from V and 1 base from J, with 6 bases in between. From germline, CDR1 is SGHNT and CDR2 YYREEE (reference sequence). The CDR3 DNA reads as TGTGCCAGCAGCTTGTTGGCTTCCTACGAGCAGTACTTC. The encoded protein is CASSLLASYEQYF.

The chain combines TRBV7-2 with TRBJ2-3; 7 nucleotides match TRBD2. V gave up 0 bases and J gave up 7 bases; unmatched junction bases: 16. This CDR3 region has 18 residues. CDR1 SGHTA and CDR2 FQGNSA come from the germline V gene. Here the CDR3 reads CASSLAGLRERDYNTQYF. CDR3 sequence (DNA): TGTGCCAGCAGCTTAGCAGGTCTAAGGGAGCGGGACTACAATACGCAGTATTTT. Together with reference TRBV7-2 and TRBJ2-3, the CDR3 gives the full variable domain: GAGVSQSPSNKVTEKGKDVELRCDPISGHTALYWYRQSLGQGLEFLIYFQGNSAPDKSGLPSDRFSAERTGGSVSTLTIQRTQQEDSAVYLCASSLAGLRERDYNTQYFGPGTRLTVL.

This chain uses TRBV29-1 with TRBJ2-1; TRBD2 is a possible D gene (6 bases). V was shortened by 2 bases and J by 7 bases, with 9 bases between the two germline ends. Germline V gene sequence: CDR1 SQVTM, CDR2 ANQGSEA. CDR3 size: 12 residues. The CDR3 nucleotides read TGCAGCGTTGAACGGAGCGGGAATGAGCAGTTCTTC. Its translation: CSVERSGNEQFF.

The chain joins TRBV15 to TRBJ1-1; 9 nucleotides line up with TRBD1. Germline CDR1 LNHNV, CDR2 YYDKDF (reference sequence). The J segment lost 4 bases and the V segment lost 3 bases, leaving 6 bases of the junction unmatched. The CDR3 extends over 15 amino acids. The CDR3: CATSSPGQGVTEAFF. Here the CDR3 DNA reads TGTGCCACCAGCAGTCCGGGACAGGGTGTCACTGAAGCTTTCTTT. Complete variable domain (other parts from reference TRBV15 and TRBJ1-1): DAMVIQNPRYQVTQFGKPVTLSCSQTLNHNVMYWYQQKSSQAPKLLFHYYDKDFNNEADTPDNFQSRRPNTSFCFLDIRSPGLGDTAMYLCATSSPGQGVTEAFFGQGTRLTVV.

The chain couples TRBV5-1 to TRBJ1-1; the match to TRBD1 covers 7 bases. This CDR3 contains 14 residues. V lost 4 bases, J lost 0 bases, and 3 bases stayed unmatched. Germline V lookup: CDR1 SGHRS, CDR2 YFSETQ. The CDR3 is CASSKGQLNTEAFF. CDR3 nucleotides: TGCGCCAGCAGCAAGGGACAGCTGAACACTGAAGCTTTCTTT.

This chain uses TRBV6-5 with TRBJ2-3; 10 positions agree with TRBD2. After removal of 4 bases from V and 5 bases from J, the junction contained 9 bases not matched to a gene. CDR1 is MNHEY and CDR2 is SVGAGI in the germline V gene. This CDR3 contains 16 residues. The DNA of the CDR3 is TGTGCCAGCAGTTTCCTTAGCGGGAGGCGGGGAGATACGCAGTATTTT. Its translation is CASSFLSGRRGDTQYF.

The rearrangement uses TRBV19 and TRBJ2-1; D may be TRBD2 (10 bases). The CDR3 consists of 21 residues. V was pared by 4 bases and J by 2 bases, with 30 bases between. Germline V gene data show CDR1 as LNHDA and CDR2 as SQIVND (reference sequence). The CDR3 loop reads CASSTTGTGMVAGGPYNEQFF. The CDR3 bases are TGTGCCAGTAGTACCACCGGGACAGGGATGGTAGCGGGAGGCCCCTACAATGAGCAGTTCTTC.